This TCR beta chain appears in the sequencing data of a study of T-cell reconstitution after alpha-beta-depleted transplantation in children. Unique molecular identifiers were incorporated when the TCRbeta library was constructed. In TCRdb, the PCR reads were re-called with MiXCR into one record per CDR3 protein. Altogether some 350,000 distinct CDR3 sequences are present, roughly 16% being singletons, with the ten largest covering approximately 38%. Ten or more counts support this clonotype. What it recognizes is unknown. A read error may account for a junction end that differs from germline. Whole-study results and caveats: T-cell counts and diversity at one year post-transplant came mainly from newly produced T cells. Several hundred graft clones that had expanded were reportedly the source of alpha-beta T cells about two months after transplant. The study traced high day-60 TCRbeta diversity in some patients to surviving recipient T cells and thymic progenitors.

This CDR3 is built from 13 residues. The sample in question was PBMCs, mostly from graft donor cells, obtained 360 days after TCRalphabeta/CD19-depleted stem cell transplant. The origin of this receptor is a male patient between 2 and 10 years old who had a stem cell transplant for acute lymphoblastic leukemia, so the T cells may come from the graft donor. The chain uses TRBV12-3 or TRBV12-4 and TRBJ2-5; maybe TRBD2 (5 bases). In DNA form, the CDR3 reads TGTGCCAGCAATTTACAGCGGCGGGAGACCCAGTACTTC. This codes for CASNLQRRETQYF.